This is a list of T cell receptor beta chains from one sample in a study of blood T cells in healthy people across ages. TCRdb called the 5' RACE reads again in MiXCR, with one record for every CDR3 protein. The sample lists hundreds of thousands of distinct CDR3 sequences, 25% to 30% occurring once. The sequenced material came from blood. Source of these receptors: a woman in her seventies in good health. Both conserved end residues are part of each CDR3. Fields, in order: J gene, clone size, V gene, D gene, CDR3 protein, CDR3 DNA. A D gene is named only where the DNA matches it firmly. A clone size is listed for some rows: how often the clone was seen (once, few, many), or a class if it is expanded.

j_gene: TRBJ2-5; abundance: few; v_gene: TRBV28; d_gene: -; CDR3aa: CASSLGFSKETQYF; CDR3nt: TGTGCCAGCAGTTTAGGCTTCTCGAAAGAGACCCAGTACTTC
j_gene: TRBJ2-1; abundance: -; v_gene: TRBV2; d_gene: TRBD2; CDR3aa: CASQGRGEQFF; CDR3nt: TGTGCCTCCCAAGGGAGGGGTGAGCAGTTCTTC
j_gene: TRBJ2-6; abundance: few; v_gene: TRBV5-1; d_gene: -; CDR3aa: CASSLEGPGGANVLTF; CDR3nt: TGCGCCAGCAGCTTGGAAGGCCCGGGTGGGGCCAACGTCCTGACTTTC
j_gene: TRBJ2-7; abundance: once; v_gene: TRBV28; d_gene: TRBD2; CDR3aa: CASSSIEASGSYEQYF; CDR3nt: TGTGCCAGCAGTAGTATTGAGGCTAGCGGGAGCTACGAGCAGTACTTC
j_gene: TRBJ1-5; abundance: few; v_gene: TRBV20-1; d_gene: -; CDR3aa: CSASSGSNQPQHF; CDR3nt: TGCAGTGCTAGTTCGGGGAGCAATCAGCCCCAGCATTTT
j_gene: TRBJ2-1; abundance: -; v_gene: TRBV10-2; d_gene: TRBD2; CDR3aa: CASSSGLAHNEQFF; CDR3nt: TGCGCCAGCAGTTCGGGACTAGCCCACAATGAGCAGTTCTTC
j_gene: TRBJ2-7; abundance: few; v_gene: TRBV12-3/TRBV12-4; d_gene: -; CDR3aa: CASSLRPLGICEQYF; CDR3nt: TGTGCCAGCAGTTTGAGACCTTTAGGCATCTGCGAGCAGTACTTC
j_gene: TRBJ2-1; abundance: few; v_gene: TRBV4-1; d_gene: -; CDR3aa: CASSPPLRVYNEQFF; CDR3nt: TGCGCCAGCAGCCCCCCACTCCGGGTGTACAATGAGCAGTTCTTC
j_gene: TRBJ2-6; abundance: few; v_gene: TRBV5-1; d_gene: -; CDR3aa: CASRQSSGATVLTF; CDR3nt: TGCGCCAGCAGACAGAGCTCTGGGGCCACCGTCCTGACTTTC
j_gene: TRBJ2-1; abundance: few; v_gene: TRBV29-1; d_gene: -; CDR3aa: CSVDADSYNEQFF; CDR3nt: TGCAGCGTCGATGCCGACAGTTACAATGAGCAGTTCTTC
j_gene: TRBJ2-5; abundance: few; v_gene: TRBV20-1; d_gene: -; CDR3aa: CSARDAGTETQYF; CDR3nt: TGCAGTGCTAGAGATGCAGGCACAGAGACCCAGTACTTC
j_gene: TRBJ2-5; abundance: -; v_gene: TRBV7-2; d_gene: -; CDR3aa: CASSLNTGFQYF; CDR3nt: TGTGCCAGCAGCTTAAATACTGGGTTTCAGTACTTC
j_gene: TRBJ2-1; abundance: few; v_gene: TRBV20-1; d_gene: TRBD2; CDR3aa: CSANPDLAGGNEQFF; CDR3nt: TGCAGTGCTAACCCTGATCTAGCGGGAGGGAATGAGCAGTTCTTC
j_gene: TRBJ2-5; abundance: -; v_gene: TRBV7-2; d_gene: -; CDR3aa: CASSRGARETQYF; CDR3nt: TGTGCCAGCAGCCGGGGGGCCAGGGAGACCCAGTACTTC
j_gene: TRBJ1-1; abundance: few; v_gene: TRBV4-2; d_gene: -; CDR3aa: CASSQDVEVEAFF; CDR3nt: TGTGCCAGCAGCCAAGATGTGGAAGTTGAAGCTTTCTTT
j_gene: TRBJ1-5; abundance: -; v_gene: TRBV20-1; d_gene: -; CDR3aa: CSALKGGNNQPQHF; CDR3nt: TGCAGTGCTTTAAAGGGAGGGAATAATCAGCCCCAGCATTTT
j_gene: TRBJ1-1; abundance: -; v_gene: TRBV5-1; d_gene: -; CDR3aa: CASRESRLNTEAFF; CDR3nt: TGCGCCAGCAGGGAATCCCGATTGAACACTGAAGCTTTCTTT
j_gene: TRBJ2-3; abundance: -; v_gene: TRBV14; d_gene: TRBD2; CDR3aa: CASSLLAGDWTAQYF; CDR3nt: TGTGCCAGCAGCCTCCTAGCGGGAGATTGGACGGCGCAGTATTTT
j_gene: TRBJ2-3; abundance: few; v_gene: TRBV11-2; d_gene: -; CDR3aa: CASSLGRDTQYF; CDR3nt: TGTGCCAGCAGCTTAGGCCGGGATACGCAGTATTTT
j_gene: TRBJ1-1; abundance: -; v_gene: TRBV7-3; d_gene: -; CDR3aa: CASSPTQGRWNTEAFF; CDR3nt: TGTGCCAGCAGCCCAACACAGGGAAGGTGGAACACTGAAGCTTTCTTT
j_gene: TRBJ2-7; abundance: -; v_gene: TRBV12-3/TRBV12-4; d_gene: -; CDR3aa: CASSLEGLGDPIHF; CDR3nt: TGTGCCAGCAGTTTAGAGGGTCTGGGGGACCCGATTCACTTC
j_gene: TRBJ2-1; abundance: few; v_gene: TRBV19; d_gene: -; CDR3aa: CASSIDLLQSNEQFF; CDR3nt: TGTGCCAGTAGTATAGATCTATTACAGAGCAATGAGCAGTTCTTC
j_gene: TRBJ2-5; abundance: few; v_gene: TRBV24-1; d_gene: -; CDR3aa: CATSDRFDYQETQYF; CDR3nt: TGTGCCACCAGTGACCGCTTTGACTACCAAGAGACCCAGTACTTC
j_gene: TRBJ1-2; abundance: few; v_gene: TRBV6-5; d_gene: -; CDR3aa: CASSYAPGRGNKINYGYTF; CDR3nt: TGTGCCAGCAGTTACGCCCCCGGCAGGGGAAATAAAATCAACTATGGCTACACCTTC
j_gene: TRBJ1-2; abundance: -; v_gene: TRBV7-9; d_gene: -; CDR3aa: CASSITSLGYTF; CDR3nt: TGTGCCAGCAGCATCACGTCCCTTGGCTACACCTTC
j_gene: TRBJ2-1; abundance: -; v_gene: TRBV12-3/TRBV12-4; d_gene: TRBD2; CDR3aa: CASSLSGRASYNEQFF; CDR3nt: TGTGCCAGCAGTCTTAGCGGGAGGGCCTCCTACAATGAGCAGTTCTTC